Included here is one T cell receptor beta chain sequence, with context. The antigen is undetermined. Measured with immunoSEQ multiplex PCR; TCRdb has only the in-frame clones, and not every one. The sample has roughly 850,000 clones, 90% to 97% seen once; the top ten hold about 0.25%. Naive CD8 cells lacked CD45RO and underwent positive selection for CCR7, leaving out terminally differentiated effector memory CD45RA+ cells. The entry originates in a study of shared clonotypes between healthy human individuals. Regarding the study as a whole: Naive subsets generally had larger estimated richness than memory subsets. Sampling included only blood; tissue repertoires likely differ. Across a handful of donors, naive CD4 shared around 5.1%, naive CD8 over 3%, memory CD4 over 2%, memory CD8 about 0.4%.

Trimming at V came to 0 bases and at J to 9 bases, leaving 10 bases not matched to a gene. The CDR3 loop spans 16 amino acids. The V gene's germline CDR1 is KGHSH and CDR2 LQKENI. The clonotype comes from a man under 40 in good health. The rearrangement joins TRBV18 to TRBJ2-1, with 8 nucleotides matching TRBD1. Sequenced input: naive CD8+ T cells sorted from blood. CDR3 region: CASSPPWTGRASEQFF. The CDR3 DNA reads TGTGCCAGCTCACCACCGTGGACAGGGAGAGCAAGTGAGCAGTTCTTC.